Following are 19 T cell receptor beta chains from one sample sequenced in a study of CD8+ T cells in alopecia areata. RNA was extracted and reverse transcribed into cDNA as the sequencing template. Profiling relied on immunoSEQ multiplex PCR, and the TCRdb table lists in-frame clones only, not all of them. The data contain 69,000 or so clones, approximately 60% of them singletons. The sequencing here drew on CD8+ T cells sorted from blood, taken at week 0. These receptors originate from a human donor with alopecia areata.

This clone was observed once. The V gene is TRBV30, the J gene TRBJ2-2, with D possibly matching TRBD2 (5 bases). This CDR3 spans 12 amino acids. Trimming removed 2 bases from V and 6 bases from J, with 7 bases in between. Germline V CDR1 and CDR2: GTSNPN, SVGIG (reference sequence). CDR3 nucleotides: TGTGCCTGGAGTCGGGGAGCCGGGGAGCTGTTTTTT. It yields the protein CAWSRGAGELFF. The variable domain in full, with the rest retrieved from reference TRBV30 and TRBJ2-2, is SQTIHQWPATLVQPVGSPLSLECTVEGTSNPNLYWYRQAAGRGLQLLFYSVGIGQISSEVPQNLSASRPQDRQFILSSKKLLLSDSGFYLCAWSRGAGELFFGEGSRLTVL.

The chain links TRBV28 to TRBJ1-1; TRBD1 is a possible D gene (6 bases). V was shortened by 5 bases and J by 3 bases, with 13 bases between the two germline ends. In germline, CDR1 is MDHEN, CDR2 SYDVKM. CDR3 length: 14 amino acids. CDR3 sequence: CASSTRQEDTEAFF. The CDR3 nucleotides are TGTGCCAGCAGTACGAGACAGGAAGACACTGAAGCTTTCTTT.

The genes are TRBV6-6 and TRBJ1-2, with TRBD1 matching 7 bases. The CDR3 runs 14 residues. Unmatched junction bases numbered 8, after V lost 6 bases and J lost 4 bases. Germline V gene data show CDR1 as MNHNY and CDR2 as SVGAGI (reference sequence). CDR3: CASSHRGVLYGYTF. The CDR3 DNA is TGTGCCAGCAGCCACAGGGGTGTACTCTATGGCTACACCTTC.

The gene calls are TRBV4-3 and TRBJ2-5; no definite D call. Germline CDR1 and CDR2: LGHNA and YSLEER. The CDR3 consists of 16 residues. V lost 0 bases and J lost 0, with 11 bases in between. CDR3 sequence: CASSQDRQQHQETQYF. CDR3 nucleotide sequence: TGCGCCAGCAGCCAAGATCGTCAGCAGCACCAAGAGACCCAGTACTTC.

In this sample, this clone turned up a few times. The V gene is TRBV7-8, the J gene TRBJ2-1; TRBD1 matches 7 bases. The germline V gene has CDR1 SGHVS and CDR2 FQNEAQ. Losses at the gene ends were 1 base for V and 5 bases for J; bases not matched to a gene: 11. This CDR3 region has 17 residues. DNA for the CDR3: TGTGCCAGCAGCTTAGATGGAACCGGGACAGCAGACAATGAGCAGTTCTTC. Translation: CASSLDGTGTADNEQFF.

The chain recombines TRBV27 with TRBJ2-1; 10 positions match TRBD1. With 8 bases clipped from V and 6 bases from J, the junction kept 10 bases outside the gene matches. The V gene's germline CDR1 is MNHEY and CDR2 SMNVEV (reference sequence). The CDR3 length is 15 residues. The CDR3 sequence is CASQFPGTGVNEQFF. The DNA of the CDR3 is TGTGCCAGCCAATTCCCAGGGACAGGGGTCAATGAGCAGTTCTTC.

This clone was observed a few times. This chain uses TRBV6-5 with TRBJ2-3; D may correspond to TRBD1 or TRBD2 (5 bases each). Germline V gene data show CDR1 as MNHEY and CDR2 as SVGAGI. V gave up 2 bases and J gave up 6 bases, with 15 bases separating them. The CDR3 covers 15 residues. The CDR3, as DNA: TGTGCCAGCAGTTACGGGACGGGGAGAGAGGATACGCAGTATTTT. Its translation: CASSYGTGREDTQYF.

This clone was recorded a few times. A read error may account for a junction end that differs from germline. The genes are TRBV10-3 and TRBJ2-1; 8 positions match TRBD2. Per the germline V gene, CDR1 is ENHRY and CDR2 is SYGVKD. The CDR3 runs 16 residues. CDR3 DNA: TGTGCCAGCAGTTACAACAGCGGGAGCCCCTACAATGAGCAGTTCTTC. This sequence encodes CASSYNSGSPYNEQFF.

This clone was seen a single time. Here the CDR3 DNA reads TGTGCCTGGAAGCCCCAGACGAGGGCAGGAAGAGCCTATGGCTACACCTTC. It codes for CAWKPQTRAGRAYGYTF. This chain uses TRBV30 with TRBJ1-2; D gene unclear. This CDR3 is 17 amino acids long. Germline V gives CDR1 GTSNPN, CDR2 SVGIG (reference sequence). Trimming stripped 4 bases from V and 4 bases from J, with 25 bases between.

The chain uses TRBV9 and TRBJ1-3; D ambiguous. V was pared by 0 bases and J by 3 bases, with 4 bases between. The germline gives CDR1 SGDLS, CDR2 YYNGEE. The CDR3 has 13 residues. The CDR3 sequence: CASSVALGNTIYF. CDR3 DNA: TGTGCCAGCAGCGTAGCCCTTGGAAACACCATATATTTT.

The rearrangement joins TRBV27 to TRBJ1-5, with TRBD1 identical over 7 bases. CDR3 length: 14 residues. Losses at the gene ends were 5 bases for V and 10 bases for J; bases not matched to a gene: 11. The germline CDR1 and CDR2 sequences are MNHEY and SMNVEV (reference sequence). This CDR3 reads CASSPTGSVAPQHF. The CDR3 DNA reads TGTGCCAGCAGTCCGACAGGGTCTGTTGCTCCCCAGCATTTT.

This CDR3 reads CASSITSGRPYEQYF. The CDR3 DNA sequence: TGTGCCAGTAGTATTACTAGCGGGAGGCCCTACGAGCAGTACTTC. V and J are TRBV19 and TRBJ2-7, with 12 bases that match TRBD2. Germline-derived CDR1 and CDR2 are LNHDA and SQIVND (reference sequence). The length of the CDR3 is 15 residues. The J segment lost 2 bases and the V segment lost 3 bases, leaving 2 bases of the junction unmatched.

This chain connects TRBV18 to TRBJ1-2; D is undetermined. Trimming stripped 3 bases from V and 4 bases from J, with 12 bases between. Germline lookup yields CDR1 KGHSH and CDR2 LQKENI. This CDR3 comprises 14 residues. CDR3 protein: CASSPVDGPYGYTF. Written as DNA, the CDR3 is TGTGCCAGCTCACCGGTCGACGGCCCCTATGGCTACACCTTC.

The table lists this clone with a few counts. V is TRBV14 and J is TRBJ2-5; a weak D match, TRBD2 (5 bases). Germline assignment: CDR1 SGHDN and CDR2 FVKESK. V shed 4 bases and J shed 1 base, with 16 bases lying between them. The CDR3 contains 16 residues. The DNA of the CDR3 is TGTGCCAGCAGCCCCCTTATCGGAGGTGCCCAAGAGACCCAGTACTTC. Its translation: CASSPLIGGAQETQYF.

The rearrangement links TRBV5-4 to TRBJ2-7; 8 nucleotides match TRBD2. V shed 2 bases and J 2 bases; nucleotides not matched to a gene: 0. The CDR3 length is 13 residues. The germline CDR1 and CDR2 sequences are SGHNT and YYREEE (reference sequence). The chain's CDR3 is CASSFGGAYEQYF. For the CDR3, the DNA is TGTGCCAGCAGCTTCGGGGGGGCCTACGAGCAGTACTTC.

In its sample, this clone was seen a few times. This sequence joins TRBV29-1 and TRBJ2-7; D might be TRBD1 (6 bases). V was pared by 1 base and J by 2 bases, with 15 bases between. Germline CDR1 reads SQVTM; CDR2 reads ANQGSEA. This CDR3 has 15 residues. In nucleotides, the CDR3 is TGCAGCGTTGAAGTCAGCCAGGGGATGCCCTACGAGCAGTACTTC. This encodes CSVEVSQGMPYEQYF.

This clone was counted between two and nine times. V gene TRBV5-6 combines with J gene TRBJ2-2; D gene unclear. Germline lookup yields CDR1 SGHDT and CDR2 YYEEEE. With 0 bases removed from V and 6 bases from J, the gap between germline ends came to 0 bases. The CDR3 is made up of 11 amino acids. The CDR3 bases are TGTGCCAGCAGCTTGGCCGGGGAGCTGTTTTTT. This encodes CASSLAGELFF.

The rearrangement uses TRBV7-2 and TRBJ2-7, with D possibly matching TRBD2 (6 bases). The CDR3 is 16 residues long. Trimming left V 3 bases short and J 3 bases short, with 18 bases between. Looked up from germline, CDR1 is SGHTA and CDR2 is FQGNSA. Here the CDR3 DNA reads TGTGCCAGCAGCTTCGATCTGGCGGGAAACCTCTACGAGCAGTACTTC. It encodes CASSFDLAGNLYEQYF.

The chain employs TRBV5-6 and TRBJ1-1; a possible D gene is TRBD1 (5 bases). Germline CDR1 reads SGHDT; CDR2 reads YYEEEE. This CDR3 region has 13 residues. The V and J ends lost 2 bases and 3 bases respectively, with 8 bases between them. The CDR3 DNA follows: TGTGCCAGCAGCTTTGGGGGGGACACTGAAGCTTTCTTT. It encodes CASSFGGDTEAFF.